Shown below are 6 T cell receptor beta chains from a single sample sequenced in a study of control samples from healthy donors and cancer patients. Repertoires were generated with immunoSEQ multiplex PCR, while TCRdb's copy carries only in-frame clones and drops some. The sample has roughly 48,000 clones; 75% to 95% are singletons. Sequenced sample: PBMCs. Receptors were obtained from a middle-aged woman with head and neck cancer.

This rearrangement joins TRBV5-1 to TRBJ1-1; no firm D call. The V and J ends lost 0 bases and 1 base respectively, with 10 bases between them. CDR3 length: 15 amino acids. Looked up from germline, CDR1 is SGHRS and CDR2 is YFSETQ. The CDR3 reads CASSLGQTSNTEAFF. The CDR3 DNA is TGCGCCAGCAGCTTGGGCCAAACATCGAACACTGAAGCTTTCTTT.

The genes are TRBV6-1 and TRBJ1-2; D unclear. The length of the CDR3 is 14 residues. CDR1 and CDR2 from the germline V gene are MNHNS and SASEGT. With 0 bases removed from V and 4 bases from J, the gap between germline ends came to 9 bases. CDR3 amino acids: CASSEARQVYGYTF. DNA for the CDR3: TGTGCCAGCAGTGAAGCGCGTCAGGTCTATGGCTACACCTTC.

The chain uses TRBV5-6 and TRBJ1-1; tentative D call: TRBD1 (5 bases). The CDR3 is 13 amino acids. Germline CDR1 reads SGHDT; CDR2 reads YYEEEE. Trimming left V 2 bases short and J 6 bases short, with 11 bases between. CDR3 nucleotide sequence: TGTGCCAGCAGCTTTCAGGGAAGCCCTGAAGCTTTCTTT. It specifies CASSFQGSPEAFF.

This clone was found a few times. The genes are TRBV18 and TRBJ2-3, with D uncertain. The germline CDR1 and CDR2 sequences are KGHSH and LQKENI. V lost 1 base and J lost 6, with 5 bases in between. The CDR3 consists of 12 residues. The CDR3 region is CASSPLVDTQYF. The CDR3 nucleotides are TGTGCCAGCTCACCACTCGTCGATACGCAGTATTTT.

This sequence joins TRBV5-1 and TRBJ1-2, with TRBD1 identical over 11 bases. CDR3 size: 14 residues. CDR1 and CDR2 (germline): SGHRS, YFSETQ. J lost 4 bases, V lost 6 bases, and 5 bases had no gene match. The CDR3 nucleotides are TGCGCCAGCACAGGACAGGGGGCGGTCTATGGCTACACCTTC. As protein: CASTGQGAVYGYTF.

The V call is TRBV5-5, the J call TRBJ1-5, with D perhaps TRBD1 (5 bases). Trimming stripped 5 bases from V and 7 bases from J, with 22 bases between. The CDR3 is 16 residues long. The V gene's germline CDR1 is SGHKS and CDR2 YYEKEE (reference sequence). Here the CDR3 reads CASSRDSGRLGQPQHF. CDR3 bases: TGTGCCAGCAGTCGTGACAGCGGGAGATTAGGGCAGCCCCAGCATTTT.